A selection of T cell receptor beta chains follows, all from one sample in a study of tumor-infiltrating lymphocytes in primary liver carcinoma. TCRdb used MiXCR to reprocess the multiplex PCR reads, holding one entry per CDR3 protein. The data hold 80,000 to 100,000 distinct CDR3 sequences, with approximately 68% observed a single time. Sequenced input: tumor-adjacent normal liver tissue. Every receptor here comes from a man between 40 and 49 years old with primary liver carcinoma and hepatitis B virus infection. Each CDR3 is given with its conserved first and last residue. D genes are given only for firm matches. Clone sizes are given selectively: once, few, many, or a class where the clone is expanded.

NA,TRBJ2-2,NA,TRBV6-1,CASNTSPPGELSF,TGTGCCAGCAATACTAGCCCCCCCGGGGAGCTGTCTTTT
many,TRBJ1-1,TRBD1,TRBV10-2,CASSTTGDGTEAFF,TGCGCCAGCAGCACGACAGGGGATGGCACTGAAGCTTTCTTT
many,TRBJ1-2,NA,TRBV7-8,CASSLRPENTNYGYTF,TGTGCCAGCAGCTTAAGGCCAGAGAACACTAACTATGGCTACACCTTC
NA,TRBJ1-2,NA,TRBV6-1,CASSERSGDGYTF,TGTGCCAGCAGTGAAAGGTCGGGGGATGGCTACACCTTC
NA,TRBJ1-5,NA,TRBV6-1,CTSSTGQSEEPQHF,TGTACCAGCAGTACTGGACAGTCCGAGGAGCCCCAGCATTTT
NA,TRBJ2-1,NA,TRBV5-1,CAGSGEGFNEQFF,TGCGCCGGCAGCGGCGAGGGTTTCAATGAGCAGTTCTTC
many,TRBJ1-2,NA,TRBV12-3/TRBV12-4,CASSSDSGSHTF,TGTGCCAGCAGTTCAGATTCCGGGTCTCACACCTTC
few,TRBJ2-3,TRBD2,TRBV28,CASCLGAGGLTDTQYF,TGTGCCAGCTGCCTGGGGGCGGGAGGCCTCACAGATACGCAGTATTTT
few,TRBJ2-5,NA,TRBV28,CASSPSTGTGETQYF,TGTGCCAGCAGTCCTAGCACAGGGACCGGAGAGACCCAGTACTTC
once,TRBJ2-5,TRBD2,TRBV11-2,CASSSMGLTRGPKETQYF,TGTGCCAGCAGCTCCATGGGACTAACGAGAGGGCCGAAAGAGACCCAGTACTTC
many,TRBJ1-1,NA,TRBV5-6,CASSLGWVDVTEAFF,TGTGCCAGCAGCCTAGGGTGGGTGGACGTGACTGAAGCTTTCTTT
NA,TRBJ2-3,TRBD2,TRBV11-2,CASSLITSGRAGRDTQYF,TGTGCCAGCAGCTTAATTACTAGCGGGAGGGCTGGGCGAGATACGCAGTATTTT
NA,TRBJ2-5,NA,TRBV11-2,CASSLVPASGQEAQYF,TGTGCCAGCAGCTTAGTCCCGGCTAGTGGCCAAGAGGCCCAGTACTTC
NA,TRBJ2-2,NA,TRBV29-1,CSVTAGAITGELFF,TGCAGCGTTACTGCGGGGGCAATCACCGGGGAGCTGTTTTTT
NA,TRBJ2-7,TRBD1,TRBV11-3,CARSLGAGGGYEQYF,TGTGCCAGGAGCTTAGGGGCAGGGGGCGGCTACGAGCAGTACTTC
NA,TRBJ2-1,NA,TRBV7-9,CGSSLELVVDNEQFF,TGTGGCAGCAGCTTAGAGCTGGTGGTAGACAATGAGCAGTTCTTC
many,TRBJ1-5,NA,TRBV6-5,CASSGAGMNQPQHF,TGTGCCAGCAGTGGAGCAGGGATGAATCAGCCCCAGCATTTT
NA,TRBJ2-1,NA,TRBV7-9,CASSPGRVGLWDEQFF,TGTGCCAGCAGCCCGGGCAGGGTGGGACTCTGGGATGAGCAGTTCTTC
NA,TRBJ2-5,TRBD2,TRBV11-2,CASSRKPAGAQETQYF,TGTGCCAGCAGCCGCAAACCAGCGGGAGCTCAAGAGACCCAGTACTTC
NA,TRBJ2-3,NA,TRBV5-4,CPSSRGSLADTQYF,TGTCCCAGCAGCCGGGGAAGTCTAGCAGATACGCAGTATTTT
NA,TRBJ2-2,TRBD1,TRBV6-5,CASSLPNTGEPFF,TGTGCCAGCAGTCTTCCGAACACAGGGGAGCCGTTTTTT
NA,TRBJ2-7,TRBD2,TRBV11-2,CASSSPRLAGEPYNEQYF,TGTGCCAGCAGCTCTCCACGACTAGCGGGAGAACCCTACAATGAGCAGTACTTC
NA,TRBJ2-7,NA,TRBV5-1,CASILNPGLSYEQYF,TGCGCCAGCATCCTGAATCCGGGACTCTCCTACGAGCAGTACTTC
many,TRBJ2-1,NA,TRBV5-4,CASSLRTQEFF,TGTGCCAGCAGCCTTCGGACGCAGGAGTTCTTC
NA,TRBJ1-2,NA,TRBV6-1,CASSEEEYYGYTF,TGTGCCAGCAGTGAAGAAGAGTACTATGGCTACACCTTC
NA,TRBJ2-1,TRBD2,TRBV4-2,CANSAGPGLAGGLRNEQFF,TGTGCCAACAGCGCCGGACCGGGACTAGCGGGAGGGCTACGAAATGAGCAGTTCTTT
NA,TRBJ2-1,TRBD2,TRBV7-3,CVSATSSHNEQFF,TGTGTCAGCGCGACTAGCAGCCACAATGAGCAGTTCTTC
NA,TRBJ1-2,TRBD1,TRBV11-1,CASSPGQGQSYGYAF,TGTGCCAGCAGCCCGGGACAGGGTCAGAGCTATGGTTACGCCTTC
many,TRBJ2-2,NA,TRBV29-1,CSVDSTNTGELFF,TGCAGCGTTGATTCAACGAACACCGGGGAGCTGTTTTTT
NA,TRBJ2-7,TRBD2,TRBV11-2,CASSFFPGLWSHEQYF,TGTGCCAGCAGCTTTTTCCCGGGACTATGGTCCCACGAGCAGTACTTC
NA,TRBJ2-1,NA,TRBV29-1,CGVEKGGARGINEQFF,TGCGGCGTTGAAAAAGGGGGGGCCCGGGGTATCAATGAGCAGTTCTTC
NA,TRBJ2-1,NA,TRBV4-1,CASSQGGTGGPLIEQFF,TGCGCCAGCAGCCAGGGGGGCACAGGAGGGCCTCTCATTGAGCAATTCTTC
many,TRBJ1-1,NA,TRBV28,CASRTVGRTNTEAFF,TGTGCCAGCAGAACCGTCGGACGGACGAACACTGAAGCTTTCTTT
many,TRBJ2-3,TRBD2,TRBV10-3,CASSGRATTDTQYF,TGTGCCAGTAGCGGGAGGGCTACCACAGATACGCAGTATTTT
NA,TRBJ1-2,NA,TRBV12-3/TRBV12-4,CVSSFGSYGYTF,TGTGTCAGCAGTTTTGGAAGCTATGGCTACACCTTC